Shown below are 9 T cell receptor beta chains from a single sample sequenced in a study of T cell clonality in common variable immunodeficiency. Method: immunoSEQ multiplex PCR; TCRdb's copy keeps in-frame clones and lacks some. The sample holds 40,000 to 65,000 clones, and no clone turns up only once. Sequenced input: peripheral blood mononuclear cells. Receptors originate from a person aged 18 to 75 in good health.

The sample holds many counts of this clone. From the germline J gene comes the end of the CDR3, since the read stops 3 residues before it. The chain employs TRBV5-4 and TRBJ1-1; unclear D gene. V was shortened by 2 bases and J by 1 base, with 9 bases between the two germline ends. From germline, CDR1 is SGHNT and CDR2 YYREEE (reference sequence). The CDR3 is made up of 14 amino acids. CDR3 DNA, as far as it was read: TGTGCCAGCAGCTTCATCAGTGGGAACACTGAA. Its translation is CASSFISGNTE. The full CDR3 sequence reads CASSFISGNTEAFF.

This clone was recorded at least ten times. CDR3 protein: CASSWTGPYGYTF. The CDR3 DNA, read in part, is TGTGCCAGCAGCTGGACAGGACCCTATGGC. The chain combines TRBV6-2 or TRBV6-3 with TRBJ1-2; 7 bases map to TRBD1. Read data end 3 residues before the CDR3 end; the end is taken from the germline J gene. Unmatched junction bases numbered 5, after V lost 6 bases and J lost 4 bases. CDR3 length equals 13 residues. CDR1 and CDR2 from the germline V gene are MNHEY and SVGEGT.

This clone was counted ten times or more. CDR3 protein: CSATTSGGSSYNEQFF. The part of the CDR3 DNA that was read is TGCAGTGCCACGACTAGCGGGGGAAGCTCCTACAATGAG. The chain employs TRBV20-1 and TRBJ2-1; 12 bases match TRBD2. The observed sequence ends 3 residues before the CDR3 terminus, with the missing tail filled in from the germline J gene. The CDR3 totals 16 residues. The V gene end was trimmed by 6 bases and the J gene end by 0 bases; junction bases not matched to a gene: 6. Germline V gene sequence: CDR1 DFQATT, CDR2 SNEGSKA (reference sequence).

This clone was observed a handful of times. The read ends 3 residues shy of where the CDR3 ends; the end is completed using the germline J gene. V and J are TRBV2 and TRBJ1-2, with 7 nucleotides matching TRBD1. After removal of 9 bases from V and 6 bases from J, the junction contained 4 bases not matched to a gene. CDR1 is SNHLY and CDR2 is FYNNEI in the germline V gene. This CDR3 is built from 11 residues. The CDR3 sequence: CARGQSHGYTF. CDR3 bases read: TGTGCCAGGGGACAGTCCCATGGC.

For this clone: From the germline J gene comes the end of the CDR3, since the read stops 3 residues before it. V and J are TRBV7-3 and TRBJ1-2; no reliable D call. The CDR3 consists of 14 residues. Per the germline V gene, CDR1 is SGHTA and CDR2 is FQGTGA. CDR3 sequence reads: CASSLSLGGHDYTF. CDR3 DNA, as far as it was read: TGTGCCAGCAGCTTAAGTTTAGGAGGGCATGAC. Filled out from reference TRBV7-3 and TRBJ1-2, the complete variable domain reads GAGVSQTPSNKVTEKGKYVELRCDPISGHTALYWYRQSLGQGPEFLIYFQGTGAADDSGLPNDRFFAVRPEGSVSTLKIQRTERGDSAVYLCASSLSLGGHDYTFGSGTRLTVV.

A few counts support this clone. The read ends 3 residues before the CDR3 terminus; that terminus is restored from the germline J gene. The same CDR3 is also encoded by other DNA sequences in this sample. V and J are TRBV29-1 and TRBJ2-1, with 8 bases fitting TRBD1. The ends lost 7 bases at V and 4 bases at J; junction bases unmatched: 9. Germline V CDR1 and CDR2: SQVTM, ANQGSEA. The CDR3 runs 14 residues. The sequenced CDR3 bases are TGCAGCGCAGAGCCAGGACAGGGATACAATGAG. It translates to CSAEPGQGYNE. The entire CDR3 reads CSAEPGQGYNEQFF.

This clone came up a few times. The CDR3 goes on 3 residues after the read ends, and that part is filled in from the germline J gene. The chain links TRBV10-2 to TRBJ1-5; weak D call: TRBD1 (6 bases). The CDR3 has 14 amino acids. Germline CDR1 is WSHSY and CDR2 is SAAADI. Trimming cost V 7 bases and J 4 bases, with 14 bases left between them. The CDR3 loop reads CASIMTGQNQPQHF. The CDR3 DNA, read in part, is TGCGCCAGCATCATGACAGGCCAAAATCAGCCC.

This clone came up a few times. The CDR3 is cut off 3 residues early in the read; its end comes from the germline J gene. The chain joins TRBV5-1 to TRBJ1-1; a weak D match, TRBD1 (5 bases). The CDR3 loop spans 14 amino acids. The V and J ends lost 4 bases and 1 base respectively, with 11 bases between them. Germline V gene data show CDR1 as SGHRS and CDR2 as YFSETQ. CDR3 sequence: CASSPDRENTEAFF. Incomplete CDR3 DNA: TGCGCCAGCAGCCCCGACAGAGAGAACACTGAA.

This clone was recorded many times. The CDR3 extends 3 residues past the end of the read, so its final part is completed from the germline J gene. J is TRBJ2-6 and V is TRBV5-6; TRBD1 might be the D (5 bases). CDR3 length: 15 amino acids. Germline V CDR1 and CDR2: SGHDT, YYEEEE. Trimming stripped 2 bases from V and 1 base from J, with 7 bases between. The CDR3: CASSFRVSGANVLTF. The CDR3 bases that were read are TGTGCCAGCAGCTTCAGGGTGTCTGGGGCCAACGTC.